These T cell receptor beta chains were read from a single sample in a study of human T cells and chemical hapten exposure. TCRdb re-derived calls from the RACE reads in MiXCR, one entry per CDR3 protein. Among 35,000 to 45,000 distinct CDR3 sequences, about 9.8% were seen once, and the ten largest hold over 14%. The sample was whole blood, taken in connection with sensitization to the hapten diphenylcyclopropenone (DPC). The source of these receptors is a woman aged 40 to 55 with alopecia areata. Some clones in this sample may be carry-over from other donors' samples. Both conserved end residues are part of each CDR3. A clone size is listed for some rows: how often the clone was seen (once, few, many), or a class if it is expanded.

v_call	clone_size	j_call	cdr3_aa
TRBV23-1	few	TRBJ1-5	CASSQTQVYEPQHF
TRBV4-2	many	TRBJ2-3	CASSQDGTSGADTQYF
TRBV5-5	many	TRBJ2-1	CASSLVASGGPWDEQFF
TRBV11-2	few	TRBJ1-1	CASSAQPTGLLNTEAFF
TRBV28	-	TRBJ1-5	CASSPRGQGLNQPQHF
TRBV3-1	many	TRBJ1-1	CASSHGFRTEAFF
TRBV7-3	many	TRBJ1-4	CASSLTPAANEKLFF
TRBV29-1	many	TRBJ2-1	CSVSQGTAHNEQFF
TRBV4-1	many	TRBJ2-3	CASSQDPATQYF
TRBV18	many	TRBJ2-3	CASSPRGVGSTDTQYF
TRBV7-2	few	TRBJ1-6	CASSLALTGNSPLHF
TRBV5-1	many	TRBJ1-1	CASSLGGTVGAFF
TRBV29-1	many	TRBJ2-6	CSVDTGDSGANVLTF
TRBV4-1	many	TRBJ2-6	CASSHTTGLIGSGANVLTF
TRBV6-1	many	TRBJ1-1	CASSEALEDTEAFF
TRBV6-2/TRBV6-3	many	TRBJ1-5	CASNEDIIRDRVQPQHF
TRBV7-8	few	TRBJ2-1	CASSPGQGNSNEQFF
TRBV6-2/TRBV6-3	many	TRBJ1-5	CASSSETGWTATEPQHF
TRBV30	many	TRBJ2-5	CAWTPTGRGKTQYF
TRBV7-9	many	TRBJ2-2	CASSDPGRVRTGELFF
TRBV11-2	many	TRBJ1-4	CASSLYSGTNEKLFF
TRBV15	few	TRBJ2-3	CATTKDRLHLKGDTQYF
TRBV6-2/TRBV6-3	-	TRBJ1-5	CASSSGTGVDSNQPQHF
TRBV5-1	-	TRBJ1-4	CGSSLVPFRERNEKLFF
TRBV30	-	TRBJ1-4	CAWSNGGKDEKLFF
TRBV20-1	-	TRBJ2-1	CSASYRDYEQFF
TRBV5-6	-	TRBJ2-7	CASSSRTTEQYF
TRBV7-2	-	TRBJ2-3	CASSPRVRGPPADTQYF
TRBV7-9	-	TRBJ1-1	CASIPRGATSDQKNTEAFF
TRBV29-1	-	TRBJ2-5	CSVKTPDRVQETQYF
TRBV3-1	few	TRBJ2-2	CASSQWGTGELFF
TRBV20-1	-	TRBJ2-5	CSARGRIHQETQYF
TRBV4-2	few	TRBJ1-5	CASSQDGGGYQPQHF
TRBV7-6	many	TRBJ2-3	CASSFAATDTQYF
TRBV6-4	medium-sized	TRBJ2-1	CASKAANNEQFF
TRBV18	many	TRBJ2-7	CASSPPRATAYEQYF
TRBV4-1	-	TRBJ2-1	CASSPRGLPNNEQFF
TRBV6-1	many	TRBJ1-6	CASSVDTGSNSPLHF
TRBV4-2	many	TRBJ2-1	CASSQDWGEQFF
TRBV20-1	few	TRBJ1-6	CSARRTGGNSPLHF
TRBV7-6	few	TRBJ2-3	CASSPEADTQYF
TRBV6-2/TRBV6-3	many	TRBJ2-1	CASRPSGRGARGEQFF
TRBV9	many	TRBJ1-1	CASSVTAETGGATEAFF
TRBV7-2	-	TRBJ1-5	CASSPRGQGVDQPQHF
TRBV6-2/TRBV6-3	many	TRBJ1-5	CASSYSNRVIKPQHF
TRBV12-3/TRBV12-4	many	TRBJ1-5	CASSPGTERSQPQHF
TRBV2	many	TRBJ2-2	CASSPGYTGELFF
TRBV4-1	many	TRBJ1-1	CASSQDRGGGTEAFF
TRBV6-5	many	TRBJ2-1	CASSYDRGAYNEQFF
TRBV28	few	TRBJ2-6	CASSGQLSGANVLTF
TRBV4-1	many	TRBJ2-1	CASSQLRDSPRNEQFF
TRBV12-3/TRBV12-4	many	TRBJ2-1	CASSLLLRGDEQFF
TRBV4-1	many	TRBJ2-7	CASSQDNRGYEQYF
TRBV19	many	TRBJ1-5	CASSAGGYSNQPQHF